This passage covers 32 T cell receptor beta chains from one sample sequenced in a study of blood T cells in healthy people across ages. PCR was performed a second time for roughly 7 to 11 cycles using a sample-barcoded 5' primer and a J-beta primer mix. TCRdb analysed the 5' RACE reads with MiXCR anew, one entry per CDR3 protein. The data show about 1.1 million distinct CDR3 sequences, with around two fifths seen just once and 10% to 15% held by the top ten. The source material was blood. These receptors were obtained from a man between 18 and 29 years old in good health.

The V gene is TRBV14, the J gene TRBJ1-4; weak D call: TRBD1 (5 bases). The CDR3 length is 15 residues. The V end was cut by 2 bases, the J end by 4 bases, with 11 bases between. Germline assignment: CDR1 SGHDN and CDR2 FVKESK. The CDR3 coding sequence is TGTGCCAGCAGCCAACGGGGCGCGGGTAATGAAAAACTGTTTTTT. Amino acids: CASSQRGAGNEKLFF.

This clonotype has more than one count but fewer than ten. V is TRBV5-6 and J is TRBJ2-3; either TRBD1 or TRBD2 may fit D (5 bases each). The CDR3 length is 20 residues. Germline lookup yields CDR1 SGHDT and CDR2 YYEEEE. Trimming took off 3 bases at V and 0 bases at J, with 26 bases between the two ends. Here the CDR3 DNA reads TGTGCCAGCAGCTCCCGGGACGTTTTATCTTACTTTTACAGCACAGATACGCAGTATTTT. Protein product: CASSSRDVLSYFYSTDTQYF.

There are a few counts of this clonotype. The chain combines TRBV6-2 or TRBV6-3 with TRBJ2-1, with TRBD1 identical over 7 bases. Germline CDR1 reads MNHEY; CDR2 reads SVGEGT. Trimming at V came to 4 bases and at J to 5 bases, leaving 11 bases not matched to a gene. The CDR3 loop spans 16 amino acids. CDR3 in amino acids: CASSFPLGQINNEQFF. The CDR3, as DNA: TGTGCCAGCAGTTTTCCCCTGGGACAGATAAACAATGAGCAGTTCTTC.

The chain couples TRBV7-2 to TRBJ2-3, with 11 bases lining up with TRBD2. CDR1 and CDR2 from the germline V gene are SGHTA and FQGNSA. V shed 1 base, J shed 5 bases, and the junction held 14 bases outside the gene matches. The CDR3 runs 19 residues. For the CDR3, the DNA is TGTGCCAGCAGCTTAGTTGAGGGTAGCGGGGGGGCAAGAAAAGATACGCAGTATTTT. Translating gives CASSLVEGSGGARKDTQYF.

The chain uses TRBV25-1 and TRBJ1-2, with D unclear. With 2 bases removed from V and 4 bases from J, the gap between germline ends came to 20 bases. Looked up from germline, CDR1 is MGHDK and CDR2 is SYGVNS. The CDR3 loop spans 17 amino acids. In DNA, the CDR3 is TGTGCCAGCAGTGAAATCGTCGCGGGAGTCGACTTCTATGGCTACACCTTC. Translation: CASSEIVAGVDFYGYTF.

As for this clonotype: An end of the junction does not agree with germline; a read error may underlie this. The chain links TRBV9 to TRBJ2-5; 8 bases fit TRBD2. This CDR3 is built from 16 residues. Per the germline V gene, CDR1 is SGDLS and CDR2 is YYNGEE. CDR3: CTSSVEDSGVQETQYF. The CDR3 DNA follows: TGTACCAGCAGCGTAGAAGATAGCGGGGTGCAAGAGACCCAGTACTTC.

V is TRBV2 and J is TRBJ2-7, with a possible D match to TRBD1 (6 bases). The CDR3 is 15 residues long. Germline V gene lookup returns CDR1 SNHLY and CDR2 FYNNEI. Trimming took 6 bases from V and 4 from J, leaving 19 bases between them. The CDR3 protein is CASRRTGSKVYEQYF. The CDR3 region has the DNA TGTGCCAGCAGGAGAACAGGGTCAAAAGTTTACGAGCAGTACTTC.

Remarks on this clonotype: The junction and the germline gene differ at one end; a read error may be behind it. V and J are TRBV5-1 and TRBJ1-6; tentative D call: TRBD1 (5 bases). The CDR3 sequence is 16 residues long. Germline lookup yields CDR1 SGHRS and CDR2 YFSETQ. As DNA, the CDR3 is TGCGCCAGCAGCTTGCGGGTACAGGCGGGTGGATCACCCCCCCACTTT. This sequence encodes CASSLRVQAGGSPPHF.

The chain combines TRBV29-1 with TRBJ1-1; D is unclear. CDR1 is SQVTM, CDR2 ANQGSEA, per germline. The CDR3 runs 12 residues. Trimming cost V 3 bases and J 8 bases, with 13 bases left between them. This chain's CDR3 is CSVEVQATEAFF. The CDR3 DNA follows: TGCAGCGTTGAGGTCCAGGCTACAGAAGCTTTCTTT.

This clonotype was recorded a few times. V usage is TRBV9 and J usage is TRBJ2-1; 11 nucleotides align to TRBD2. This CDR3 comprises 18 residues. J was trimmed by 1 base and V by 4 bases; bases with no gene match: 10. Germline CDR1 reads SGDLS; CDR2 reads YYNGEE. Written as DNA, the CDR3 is TGTGCCAGCAGCAAGTGGCTAGCGGGGGGTGGTTCCTACAATGAGCAGTTCTTC. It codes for CASSKWLAGGGSYNEQFF.

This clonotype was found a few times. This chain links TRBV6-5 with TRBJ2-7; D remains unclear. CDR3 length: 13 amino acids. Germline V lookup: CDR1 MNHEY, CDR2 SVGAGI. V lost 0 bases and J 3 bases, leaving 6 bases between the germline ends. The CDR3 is CASSYSVFYEQYF. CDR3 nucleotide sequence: TGTGCCAGCAGTTACTCGGTTTTCTACGAGCAGTACTTC.

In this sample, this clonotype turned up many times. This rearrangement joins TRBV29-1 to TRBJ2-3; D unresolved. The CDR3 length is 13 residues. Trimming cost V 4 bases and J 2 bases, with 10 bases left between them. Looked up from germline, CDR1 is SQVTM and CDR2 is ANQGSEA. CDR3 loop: CSVGRRVTDTQYF. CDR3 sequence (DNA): TGCAGCGTTGGTCGTCGAGTCACAGATACGCAGTATTTT.

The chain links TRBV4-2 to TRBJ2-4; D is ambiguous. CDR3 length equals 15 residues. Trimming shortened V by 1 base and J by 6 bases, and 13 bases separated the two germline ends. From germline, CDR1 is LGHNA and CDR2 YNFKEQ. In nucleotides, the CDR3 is TGTGCCAGCAGCCAAGCGGCCTTTACCGCAAACATTCAGTACTTC. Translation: CASSQAAFTANIQYF.

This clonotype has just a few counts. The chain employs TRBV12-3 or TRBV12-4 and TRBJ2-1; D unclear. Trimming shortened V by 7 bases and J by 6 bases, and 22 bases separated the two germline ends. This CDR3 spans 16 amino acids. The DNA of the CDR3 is TGTGCCAGCATCAAAATAGCAGGTGCTAACTCCAATGAGCAGTTCTTC. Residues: CASIKIAGANSNEQFF.

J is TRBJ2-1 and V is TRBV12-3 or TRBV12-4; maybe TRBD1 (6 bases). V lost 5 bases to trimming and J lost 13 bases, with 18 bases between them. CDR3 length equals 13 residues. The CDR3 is CASSVEVQGKQFF. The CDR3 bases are TGTGCCAGCAGTGTAGAAGTACAGGGCAAACAGTTCTTC.

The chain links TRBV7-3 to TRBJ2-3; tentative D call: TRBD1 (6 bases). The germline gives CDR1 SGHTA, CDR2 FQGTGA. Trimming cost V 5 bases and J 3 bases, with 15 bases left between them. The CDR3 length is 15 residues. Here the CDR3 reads CASSPTGELTDTQYF. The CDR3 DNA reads TGTGCCAGCAGCCCGACAGGAGAATTAACAGATACGCAGTATTTT.

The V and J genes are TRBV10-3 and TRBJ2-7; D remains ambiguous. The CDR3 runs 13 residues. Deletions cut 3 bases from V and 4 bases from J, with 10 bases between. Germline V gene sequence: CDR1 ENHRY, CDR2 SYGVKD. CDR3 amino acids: CAISEVGLYEQYF. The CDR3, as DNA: TGTGCCATCAGTGAAGTGGGCTTGTACGAGCAGTACTTC.

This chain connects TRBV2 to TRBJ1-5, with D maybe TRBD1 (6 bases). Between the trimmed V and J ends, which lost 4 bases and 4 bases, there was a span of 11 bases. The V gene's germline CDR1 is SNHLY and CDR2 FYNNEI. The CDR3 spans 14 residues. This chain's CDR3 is CASSVMGANQPQHF. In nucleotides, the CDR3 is TGTGCCAGCAGTGTAATGGGGGCGAATCAGCCCCAGCATTTT.

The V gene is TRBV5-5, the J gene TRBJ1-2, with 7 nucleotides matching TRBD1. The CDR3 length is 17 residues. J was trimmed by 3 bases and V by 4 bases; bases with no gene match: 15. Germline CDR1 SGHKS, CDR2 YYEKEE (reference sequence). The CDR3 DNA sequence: TGTGCCAGCAGCGTGAGGGACAGACATCTTCCTCACTATGGCTACACCTTC. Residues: CASSVRDRHLPHYGYTF. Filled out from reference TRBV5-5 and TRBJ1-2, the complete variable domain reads DAGVTQSPTHLIKTRGQQVTLRCSPISGHKSVSWYQQVLGQGPQFIFQYYEKEERGRGNFPDRFSARQFPNYSSELNVNALLLGDSALYLCASSVRDRHLPHYGYTFGSGTRLTVV.

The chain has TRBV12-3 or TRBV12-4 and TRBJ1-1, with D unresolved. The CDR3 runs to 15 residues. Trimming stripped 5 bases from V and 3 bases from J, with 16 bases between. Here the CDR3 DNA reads TGTGCCAGCAGTACCAACGGGAAAGTAGACACTGAAGCTTTCTTT. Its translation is CASSTNGKVDTEAFF.

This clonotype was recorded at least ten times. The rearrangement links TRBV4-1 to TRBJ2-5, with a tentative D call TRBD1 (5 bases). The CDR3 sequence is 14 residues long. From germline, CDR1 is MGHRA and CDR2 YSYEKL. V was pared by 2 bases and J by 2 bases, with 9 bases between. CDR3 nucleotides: TGCGCCAGCAGCCAAAGACAGTTTCAAGAGACCCAGTACTTC. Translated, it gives CASSQRQFQETQYF.

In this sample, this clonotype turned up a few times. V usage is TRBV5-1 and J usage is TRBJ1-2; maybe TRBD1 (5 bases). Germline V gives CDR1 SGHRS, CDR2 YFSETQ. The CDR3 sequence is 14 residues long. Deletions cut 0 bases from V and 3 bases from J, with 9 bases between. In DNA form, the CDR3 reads TGCGCCAGCAGCTTGGAGTGGGGGGACTATGGCTACACCTTC. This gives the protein CASSLEWGDYGYTF.

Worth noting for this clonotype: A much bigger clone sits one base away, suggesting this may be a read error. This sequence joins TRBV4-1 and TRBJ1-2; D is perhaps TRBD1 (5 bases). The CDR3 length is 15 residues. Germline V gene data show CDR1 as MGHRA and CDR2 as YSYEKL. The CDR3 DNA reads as TGCGCCAGCAGCCAAGGGGGCACGGGGAACTATGGCTGCACCTTC. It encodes CASSQGGTGNYGCTF.

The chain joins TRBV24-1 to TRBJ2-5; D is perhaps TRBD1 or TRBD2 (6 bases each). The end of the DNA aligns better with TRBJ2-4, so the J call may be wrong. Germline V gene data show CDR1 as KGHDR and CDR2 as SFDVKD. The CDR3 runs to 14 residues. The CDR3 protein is CATQESGAQNIQYF. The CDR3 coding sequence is TGTGCCACCCAGGAGTCGGGGGCGCAAAACATTCAGTACTTC.

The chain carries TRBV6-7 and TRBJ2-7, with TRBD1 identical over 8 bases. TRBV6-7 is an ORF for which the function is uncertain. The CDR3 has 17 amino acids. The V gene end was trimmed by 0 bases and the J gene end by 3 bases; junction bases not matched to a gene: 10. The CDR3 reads CASSYSKVGDRGYEQYF. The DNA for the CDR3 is TGTGCCAGCAGTTACTCCAAAGTCGGCGACAGGGGCTACGAGCAGTACTTC.

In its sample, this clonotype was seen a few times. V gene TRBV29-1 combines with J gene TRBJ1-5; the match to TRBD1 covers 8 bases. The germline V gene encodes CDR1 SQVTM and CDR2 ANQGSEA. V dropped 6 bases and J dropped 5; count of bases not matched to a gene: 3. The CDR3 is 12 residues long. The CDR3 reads CSVRGQDQPQHF. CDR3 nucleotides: TGCAGCGTCAGGGGGCAGGATCAGCCCCAGCATTTT.

This CDR3 reads CSVGQGKGYTF. The CDR3, as DNA: TGCAGCGTTGGACAGGGGAAAGGCTACACCTTC. The gene calls are TRBV29-1 and TRBJ1-2; 8 bases are a match to TRBD1. From germline, CDR1 is SQVTM and CDR2 ANQGSEA. The CDR3 is 11 amino acids. Germline trimming cut 4 bases from V and 8 bases from J; bases unmatched to any gene: 3.

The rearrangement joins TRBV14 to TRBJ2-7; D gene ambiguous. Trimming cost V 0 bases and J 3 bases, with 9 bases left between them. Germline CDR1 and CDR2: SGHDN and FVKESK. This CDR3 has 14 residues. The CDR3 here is CASSQDPGDYEQYF. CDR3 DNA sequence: TGTGCCAGCAGCCAAGATCCAGGAGACTACGAGCAGTACTTC.

The CDR3 loop is CASSMAGAGTGELFF. For the CDR3, the DNA is TGTGCCAGCAGCATGGCGGGGGCGGGCACCGGGGAGCTGTTTTTT. J is TRBJ2-2 and V is TRBV6-5; maybe TRBD2 (7 bases). The CDR3 spans 15 residues. Germline V gene sequence: CDR1 MNHEY, CDR2 SVGAGI. The V end lost 6 bases, the J end lost 4 bases, and 15 bases lay between the germline ends.

CDR3 DNA sequence: TGCAGTGCCCCGACAGGGGTGGGGACTGAAGCTTTCTTT. Its translation is CSAPTGVGTEAFF. The chain recombines TRBV20-1 with TRBJ1-1, with 8 nucleotides matching TRBD1. Trimming at V came to 6 bases and at J to 5 bases, leaving 8 bases not matched to a gene. The length of the CDR3 is 13 residues. Germline V lookup: CDR1 DFQATT, CDR2 SNEGSKA (reference sequence).

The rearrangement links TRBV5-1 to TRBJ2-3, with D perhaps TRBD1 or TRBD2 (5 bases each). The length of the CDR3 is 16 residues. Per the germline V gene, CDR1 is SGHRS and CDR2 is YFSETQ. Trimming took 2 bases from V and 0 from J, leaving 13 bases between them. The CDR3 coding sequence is TGCGCCAGCAGCTTACTGGGGGACCTTAGCACAGATACGCAGTATTTT. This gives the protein CASSLLGDLSTDTQYF.

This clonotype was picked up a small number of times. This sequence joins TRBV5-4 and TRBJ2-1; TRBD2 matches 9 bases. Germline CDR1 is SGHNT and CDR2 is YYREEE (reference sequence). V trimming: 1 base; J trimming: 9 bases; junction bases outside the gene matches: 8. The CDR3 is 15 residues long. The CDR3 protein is CASSLPGLASGEQFF. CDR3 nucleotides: TGTGCCAGCAGCTTGCCGGGACTAGCAAGCGGTGAGCAGTTCTTC.